A selection of T cell receptor beta chains follows, all from one sample in a study of OX40 agonist ivuxolimab in advanced cancers. TCRdb keeps only in-frame clones here, not all; method: immunoSEQ multiplex PCR. The profile shows tens of thousands of clones, around nine tenths of them singletons. Specimen: CD4+ or CD8+ T cells sorted from blood, collected in a trial of the OX40 agonist ivuxolimab. The source of these receptors is an adult with an advanced solid tumor such as melanoma, head and neck, liver or kidney cancer. Each CDR3 is given with its conserved first and last residue. A D gene is named only where the DNA matches it firmly. The size field is filled for only some rows; it gives once, few, many or a size class.

V gene: TRBV7-9; J gene: TRBJ2-1; D gene: .; clone size: .; CDR3 DNA: TGTGCCAGCAGCACGGGACTTTACAATGAGCAGTTCTTC; CDR3 protein: CASSTGLYNEQFF
V gene: TRBV10-1; J gene: TRBJ2-7; D gene: TRBD1; clone size: .; CDR3 DNA: TGCGCCAGCAGTGAGCCATGGGGACAGGAGACCTCCTACGAGCAGTACTTC; CDR3 protein: CASSEPWGQETSYEQYF
V gene: TRBV19; J gene: TRBJ2-5; D gene: .; clone size: .; CDR3 DNA: TGTGCCAGTAGTCCCCAAGACAACCAAGAGACCCAGTACTTC; CDR3 protein: CASSPQDNQETQYF
V gene: TRBV7-9; J gene: TRBJ1-6; D gene: .; clone size: .; CDR3 DNA: TGTGCCAGCAGCCCCCGGGAGGGGGGATCACCCCTCCACTTT; CDR3 protein: CASSPREGGSPLHF
V gene: TRBV15; J gene: TRBJ1-2; D gene: .; clone size: .; CDR3 DNA: TGTGCCACCAGCAGAGATGCGGGGGCCTACGGGTACACCTTC; CDR3 protein: CATSRDAGAYGYTF
V gene: TRBV5-5; J gene: TRBJ2-3; D gene: .; clone size: .; CDR3 DNA: TGTGCCAGCAGCTGGGGGTCAGGGTCCGGAGATACGCAGTATTTT; CDR3 protein: CASSWGSGSGDTQYF
V gene: TRBV6-6; J gene: TRBJ2-7; D gene: TRBD1; clone size: .; CDR3 DNA: TGTGCCAGCAGTGGGGACAGGGACCGCTACGAGCAGTACTTC; CDR3 protein: CASSGDRDRYEQYF
V gene: TRBV7-2; J gene: TRBJ1-5; D gene: .; clone size: .; CDR3 DNA: TGTGCCAGCAGCCTATATCCCCCGGCCCTTGTTGCGCTAGATCAGCCCCAGCATTTT; CDR3 protein: CASSLYPPALVALDQPQHF
V gene: TRBV9; J gene: TRBJ2-7; D gene: TRBD2; clone size: once; CDR3 DNA: TGTGCCAGCAGCGTAGCTGGGGGGGGTTCCTACGAGCAGTACTTC; CDR3 protein: CASSVAGGGSYEQYF
V gene: TRBV5-4; J gene: TRBJ2-7; D gene: .; clone size: .; CDR3 DNA: TGTGCCAGCGGGGTAGGAGACTACGAGCAGTACTTC; CDR3 protein: CASGVGDYEQYF
V gene: TRBV27; J gene: TRBJ2-3; D gene: TRBD2; clone size: .; CDR3 DNA: TGTGCCAGCAATCTTAGCGGGGGGGCCCCAGATACGCAGTATTTT; CDR3 protein: CASNLSGGAPDTQYF
V gene: TRBV4-3; J gene: TRBJ2-7; D gene: TRBD2; clone size: once; CDR3 DNA: TGCGCCAGCAGCCAGGAGACTAGCAGTTTCCACGAGCAGTACTTC; CDR3 protein: CASSQETSSFHEQYF
V gene: TRBV7-2; J gene: TRBJ1-1; D gene: .; clone size: .; CDR3 DNA: TGTGCCAGCAGCACGCAGACAAGGGTTGAAGCTTTCTTT; CDR3 protein: CASSTQTRVEAFF
V gene: TRBV27; J gene: TRBJ1-1; D gene: .; clone size: .; CDR3 DNA: TGTGCCAGCAGTTCCACGCCGGGGGGGACTGAAGCTTTCTTT; CDR3 protein: CASSSTPGGTEAFF
V gene: TRBV7-9; J gene: TRBJ2-3; D gene: .; clone size: once; CDR3 DNA: TGTGCCAGCAGCTTTATAGAAGTGGGGCAGTATTTT; CDR3 protein: CASSFIEVGQYF
V gene: TRBV7-7; J gene: TRBJ2-7; D gene: .; clone size: .; CDR3 DNA: TGTGCTAGCAGCCCGGGGTCAACCTACGAGCAGTACTTC; CDR3 protein: CASSPGSTYEQYF
V gene: TRBV7-6; J gene: TRBJ2-3; D gene: .; clone size: .; CDR3 DNA: TGTGCCAGCAGCTTATATCCGGGGTCTGATACGCAGTATTTT; CDR3 protein: CASSLYPGSDTQYF
V gene: TRBV27; J gene: TRBJ2-5; D gene: TRBD1; clone size: .; CDR3 DNA: TGTGCCAGCAGTCGACAGGGGTTCCCAATAGAGACCCAGTACTTC; CDR3 protein: CASSRQGFPIETQYF
V gene: TRBV7-8; J gene: TRBJ1-2; D gene: .; clone size: .; CDR3 DNA: TGTGCCAGCAGCATGTTTATGTTTACCCAGACCTATGGCTACACCTTC; CDR3 protein: CASSMFMFTQTYGYTF
V gene: TRBV18; J gene: TRBJ2-1; D gene: .; clone size: .; CDR3 DNA: TGTGCCAGCTCACCGGGTATGGGATCCTACAATGAGCAGTTCTTC; CDR3 protein: CASSPGMGSYNEQFF
V gene: TRBV1; J gene: TRBJ2-1; D gene: .; clone size: .; CDR3 DNA: TGCACCAGCAGCCAAGCCGCACTGAGCCTGGAGCGGGAAAGATCCTACAATGAGCAGTTCTTC; CDR3 protein: CTSSQAALSLERERSYNEQFF
V gene: TRBV7-2; J gene: TRBJ2-1; D gene: TRBD1; clone size: .; CDR3 DNA: TGTGCCAGCAGCCTGGACAGGTACAATGAGCAGTTCTTC; CDR3 protein: CASSLDRYNEQFF
V gene: TRBV11-2; J gene: TRBJ1-1; D gene: .; clone size: .; CDR3 DNA: TGTGCCAGCAGCGGATTGAACACTGAAGCTTTCTTT; CDR3 protein: CASSGLNTEAFF
V gene: TRBV27; J gene: TRBJ2-5; D gene: .; clone size: few; CDR3 DNA: TGTGCCAGCAGTTCATCTTGGGAGGAGGAGACCCAGTACTTC; CDR3 protein: CASSSSWEEETQYF
V gene: TRBV7-9; J gene: TRBJ2-7; D gene: TRBD2; clone size: .; CDR3 DNA: TGTGCCAGCTTTAGCGGGATTGATAACTACGAGCAGTACTTC; CDR3 protein: CASFSGIDNYEQYF
V gene: TRBV6-4; J gene: TRBJ2-1; D gene: TRBD2; clone size: .; CDR3 DNA: TGTGCCAGCAGTACCACTAGCGCTGGGTATAATGAGCAGTTCTTC; CDR3 protein: CASSTTSAGYNEQFF
V gene: TRBV4-2; J gene: TRBJ2-1; D gene: TRBD2; clone size: .; CDR3 DNA: TGTGCCAGCAGCCAAGTACTAGCGGGGGAGAAGCAGTTCTTC; CDR3 protein: CASSQVLAGEKQFF
V gene: TRBV5-4; J gene: TRBJ2-4; D gene: .; clone size: once; CDR3 DNA: TGTGCCAGCAGCTTTGCGAGCGAAAACATTCAGTACTTC; CDR3 protein: CASSFASENIQYF
V gene: TRBV5-1; J gene: TRBJ2-4; D gene: .; clone size: .; CDR3 DNA: TGCGCCAGCAGCTTGGGTTTAGCCAAAAACATTCAGTACTTC; CDR3 protein: CASSLGLAKNIQYF
V gene: TRBV15; J gene: TRBJ2-5; D gene: .; clone size: once; CDR3 DNA: TGTGCCACCCACATGTACCGGGAGACCCAGTACTTC; CDR3 protein: CATHMYRETQYF
V gene: TRBV27; J gene: TRBJ2-7; D gene: .; clone size: .; CDR3 DNA: TGTGCCAGCAGCCGAACCCGTAAGTACGAGCAGTACTTC; CDR3 protein: CASSRTRKYEQYF
V gene: TRBV5-4; J gene: TRBJ1-2; D gene: .; clone size: once; CDR3 DNA: TGTGCCAGCAGCCCGGACACCGGGATCTACACCTTC; CDR3 protein: CASSPDTGIYTF
V gene: TRBV9; J gene: TRBJ2-7; D gene: .; clone size: .; CDR3 DNA: TGTGCCAGCAGCCCCGACAGGAGCTCCTACGAGCAGTACTTC; CDR3 protein: CASSPDRSSYEQYF
V gene: TRBV4-2; J gene: TRBJ2-7; D gene: .; clone size: .; CDR3 DNA: TGTGCCAGCAGCCAACGGGACTCTCATTACGAGCAGTACTTC; CDR3 protein: CASSQRDSHYEQYF
V gene: TRBV4-1; J gene: TRBJ1-2; D gene: TRBD1; clone size: .; CDR3 DNA: TGCGCCAGCAGCCCCCAACAGGGGAGGGTCGATGGCTACACCTTC; CDR3 protein: CASSPQQGRVDGYTF
V gene: TRBV15; J gene: TRBJ2-7; D gene: .; clone size: .; CDR3 DNA: TGTGCCACCAGCAGAGCACTCGTTTACGAGCAGTACTTC; CDR3 protein: CATSRALVYEQYF
V gene: TRBV4-3; J gene: TRBJ2-1; D gene: TRBD2; clone size: .; CDR3 DNA: TGCGCCAGCAGCCAAGATTTTAGCGGGGGGTACTCCTACAATGAGCAGTTCTTC; CDR3 protein: CASSQDFSGGYSYNEQFF
V gene: TRBV4-3; J gene: TRBJ2-5; D gene: TRBD2; clone size: few; CDR3 DNA: TGCGCCAGCAGCCAAGGTCCTTCGGGCGGGAGCGGCGAGACCCAGTACTTC; CDR3 protein: CASSQGPSGGSGETQYF
V gene: TRBV7-2; J gene: TRBJ2-2; D gene: .; clone size: .; CDR3 DNA: TGTGCCAGCAGCCCTGGGGGTACCGGGGAGCTGTTTTTT; CDR3 protein: CASSPGGTGELFF
V gene: TRBV6-5; J gene: TRBJ2-3; D gene: TRBD2; clone size: .; CDR3 DNA: TGTGCCAGCAGTTCCTTTAGCGGGGCGGGGACAGATACGCAGTATTTT; CDR3 protein: CASSSFSGAGTDTQYF
V gene: TRBV19; J gene: TRBJ2-1; D gene: .; clone size: once; CDR3 DNA: TGTGCCAGTAGTATTCAGGGGGGGTACAATGAGCAGTTCTTC; CDR3 protein: CASSIQGGYNEQFF
V gene: TRBV27; J gene: TRBJ1-2; D gene: .; clone size: .; CDR3 DNA: TGTGCCAGCAGCTCCCTTGGGGGTGACGGCTACACCTTC; CDR3 protein: CASSSLGGDGYTF
V gene: TRBV25-1; J gene: TRBJ2-5; D gene: .; clone size: .; CDR3 DNA: TGTGCCAGCAGTGATCTGGAGGTCGATCAGTCTTGGGAGACCCAGTACTTC; CDR3 protein: CASSDLEVDQSWETQYF
V gene: TRBV4-2; J gene: TRBJ2-7; D gene: .; clone size: .; CDR3 DNA: TGTGCCAGCAGCCAAGAACAGGTTGAATCCTACGAGCAGTACTTC; CDR3 protein: CASSQEQVESYEQYF
V gene: TRBV19; J gene: TRBJ1-5; D gene: .; clone size: .; CDR3 DNA: TGTGCCAGTAGTATTTCAGGGGCGGATCAGCCCCAGCATTTT; CDR3 protein: CASSISGADQPQHF
V gene: TRBV11-2; J gene: TRBJ2-7; D gene: .; clone size: .; CDR3 DNA: TGTGCCAGCAGCGTAGGGTCCCCCTACGAGCAGTACTTC; CDR3 protein: CASSVGSPYEQYF
V gene: TRBV19; J gene: TRBJ2-7; D gene: .; clone size: .; CDR3 DNA: TGTGCCAGTAACGGTGGGGACTCCTACGAGCAGTACTTC; CDR3 protein: CASNGGDSYEQYF
V gene: TRBV2; J gene: TRBJ1-4; D gene: .; clone size: .; CDR3 DNA: TGTGCCAGCAGTGAAACGTATAAACTGTTTTTT; CDR3 protein: CASSETYKLFF
V gene: TRBV28; J gene: TRBJ2-7; D gene: .; clone size: .; CDR3 DNA: TGTGCCAGCAGTTTGGAACAGGCCACCTACGAGCAGTACTTC; CDR3 protein: CASSLEQATYEQYF
V gene: TRBV6-5; J gene: TRBJ1-1; D gene: .; clone size: .; CDR3 DNA: TGTGCCAGCGTCGGGGTGCCAGAAAACACTGAAGCTTTCTTT; CDR3 protein: CASVGVPENTEAFF
V gene: TRBV4-1; J gene: TRBJ2-7; D gene: .; clone size: .; CDR3 DNA: TGCGCCAGCAGCCCCGAGGACACCACCTACGAGCAGTACTTC; CDR3 protein: CASSPEDTTYEQYF
V gene: TRBV19; J gene: TRBJ2-7; D gene: TRBD2; clone size: .; CDR3 DNA: TGTGCCAGTAGCCGGGGGGACTACGAGCAGTACTTC; CDR3 protein: CASSRGDYEQYF
V gene: TRBV7-2; J gene: TRBJ2-7; D gene: .; clone size: .; CDR3 DNA: TGTGCCAGCAGCCTTGAGGGGGGACTAACCTACGAGCAGTACTTC; CDR3 protein: CASSLEGGLTYEQYF
V gene: TRBV5-6; J gene: TRBJ2-7; D gene: .; clone size: once; CDR3 DNA: TGTGCCAGCAGCCGCGGAGGGGGCTACGAGCAGTACTTC; CDR3 protein: CASSRGGGYEQYF